These T cell receptor beta chains were read from a single sample in a study of blood T cell repertoires in COVID-19. Clones were sequenced by immunoSEQ multiplex PCR, and TCRdb holds only the in-frame ones, with some missing. The sample consists of tens of thousands of clones, approximately 85% of them appearing once. The sequenced sample consisted of peripheral blood. The receptors derive from an elderly man with acute or convalescent COVID-19. The CDR3 runs from the conserved cysteine through the conserved F or W. D genes are given only for firm matches. Not every row has a clone size; where given, it reads once, few, many or a size class.

once | TRBJ2-3 | TRBV7-2 | . | TGTGCCAGCAGTCTAGGGGCGGGGACAGATACGCAGTATTTT | CASSLGAGTDTQYF
. | TRBJ2-7 | TRBV3-1/TRBV3-2 | TRBD1 | TGTGCCAGCAGCCACCCCGGGACAGGGGACGACGAGCAGTACTTC | CASSHPGTGDDEQYF
. | TRBJ2-7 | TRBV12-2 | . | TGTGCAAGTCGCTTCCAGGGGGTCGAATACGAGCAGTACTTC | CASRFQGVEYEQYF
. | TRBJ2-3 | TRBV5-1 | . | TGCGCCAGCAGCTACGGACAGCCTATTAGCACAGATACGCAGTATTTT | CASSYGQPISTDTQYF
once | TRBJ1-1 | TRBV7-2 | . | TGTGCCAGCAGCTTAGTAAATAGTGAAGCTTTCTTT | CASSLVNSEAFF
. | TRBJ2-1 | TRBV6-5 | TRBD2 | TGTGCCAGCAGCCTAGCGGGAGGAGTGCAGTTCTTC | CASSLAGGVQFF
once | TRBJ2-1 | TRBV7-2 | TRBD1 | TGTGCCAGCAGCTTAGGAACAGGGGGCCTTCATGTCAATGAGCAGTTCTTC | CASSLGTGGLHVNEQFF
. | TRBJ1-5 | TRBV27 | TRBD1 | TGTGCCAGCAGTTTGGGGCAGGGGGGTGATCAGCCCCAGCATTTT | CASSLGQGGDQPQHF
. | TRBJ2-2 | TRBV4-3 | TRBD1 | TGCGCCAGCAGCCCCCGACAGGGGGCTGCGTCCGGGGAGCTGTTTTTT | CASSPRQGAASGELFF
. | TRBJ2-3 | TRBV7-3 | TRBD2 | TGTGCCAGCAGCTTTGGACTAGCGGAAGATACGCAGTATTTT | CASSFGLAEDTQYF
once | TRBJ2-1 | TRBV5-1 | . | TGCGCCAGCAGCTTGGGACTAGGTTCACTCAACAATGAGCAGTTCTTC | CASSLGLGSLNNEQFF
. | TRBJ2-2 | TRBV9 | . | TGTGCCAGCAGTGAAACGGGACACCTGCCTCCGAACACCGGGGAGCTGTTTTTT | CASSETGHLPPNTGELFF
. | TRBJ1-5 | TRBV2 | TRBD1 | TGTGCCAGCAGTTGGGGACAGGGCCTCGATCAGCCCCAGCATTTT | CASSWGQGLDQPQHF
. | TRBJ1-3 | TRBV5-4 | . | TGTGCCAGCAGCTCAAGACAGGCCTTCTCTGGAAACACCATATATTTT | CASSSRQAFSGNTIYF
once | TRBJ2-1 | TRBV4-2 | TRBD2 | TGTGCCAGCAGCCAAGATGGGCCTTCGGGACTAGTGGGGTACAATGAGCAGTTCTTC | CASSQDGPSGLVGYNEQFF
. | TRBJ2-5 | TRBV5-5 | TRBD1 | TGTGCCAGCAGCTTGATTACAGGGGAAGAGACCCAGTACTTC | CASSLITGEETQYF
. | TRBJ2-3 | TRBV7-9 | . | TGTGCCAGCAGCTCCCAGGGAATAGACACAGATACGCAGTATTTT | CASSSQGIDTDTQYF
once | TRBJ2-3 | TRBV7-3 | TRBD2 | TGTGCCAGCAGCCCGTCCTTGAGTGGGCGGGGGATCTCAGATACGCAGTATTTT | CASSPSLSGRGISDTQYF
. | TRBJ1-5 | TRBV29-1 | TRBD1 | TGCAGCGTCAGACAGGGCCGGGGCAATCAGCCCCAGCATTTT | CSVRQGRGNQPQHF
. | TRBJ1-2 | TRBV2 | . | TGTGCCAGCAGTGAAGCGAACCCCCAGGTTACGGGCTACACCTTC | CASSEANPQVTGYTF
. | TRBJ1-5 | TRBV29-1 | TRBD1 | TGCAGCGCTTGGACAGGGAGTAGCAATCAGCCCCAGCATTTT | CSAWTGSSNQPQHF
. | TRBJ1-2 | TRBV4-3 | . | TGCGCCAGCAGCCAAGAGTGGAGGGGTCAAAGAGGCTACACCTTC | CASSQEWRGQRGYTF
. | TRBJ2-2 | TRBV7-2 | . | TGTGCCAGCAGCCGTTATGCCGGGGAGCTGTTTTTT | CASSRYAGELFF
. | TRBJ1-3 | TRBV6-5 | . | TGTGCCAGCAGTTACTCAGGGGTCACAGGAGTCACCATATATTTT | CASSYSGVTGVTIYF
few | TRBJ2-1 | TRBV4-1 | TRBD2 | TGCGCCAGCAGCCAACTTAGCGGGCCCTACAATGAGCAGTTCTTC | CASSQLSGPYNEQFF
. | TRBJ2-7 | TRBV3-1/TRBV3-2 | . | TGTGCCAGCAGCCGCGGGGGCCGGTCCTTTTCCTACGAGCAGTACTTC | CASSRGGRSFSYEQYF
. | TRBJ2-5 | TRBV2 | TRBD2 | TGTGCCAGCAGTAGACTAGCGGGAGGGGGACTCCAAGAGACCCAGTACTTC | CASSRLAGGGLQETQYF
few | TRBJ2-3 | TRBV5-1 | TRBD2 | TGCGCCAGCAGCGCGGGGACTAGCCCAAATACGCAGTATTTT | CASSAGTSPNTQYF
. | TRBJ2-1 | TRBV18 | . | TGTGCCAGCTCACCCCAACCGCCGGTCAACAATGAGCAGTTCTTC | CASSPQPPVNNEQFF